This is a list of T cell receptor beta chains from one sample in a study of blood T cells in healthy people across ages. TCRdb recomputed calls from the 5' RACE reads with MiXCR, one row per CDR3 protein. The sample lists 650,000 to 800,000 distinct CDR3 sequences; roughly 44% were seen once. Sequenced input: blood. The receptors come from a man between 60 and 75 years old in good health. CDR3s include the opening cysteine and the closing phenylalanine or tryptophan. The order of the fields is clone size, J gene, V gene, D gene, CDR3 protein, CDR3 DNA. The D gene is left open where the match is weak. Clone size is shown for a subset of rows, as once, few, many or a class of expanded clone.

abundance: .
j_gene: TRBJ2-3
v_gene: TRBV6-1
d_gene: TRBD2
CDR3aa: CASSGGRGSTDTQYF
CDR3nt: TGTGCCAGCAGTGGTGGGAGGGGTAGCACAGATACGCAGTATTTT

abundance: many
j_gene: TRBJ2-3
v_gene: TRBV7-9
d_gene: TRBD2
CDR3aa: CASSPGLAGGPDTQYF
CDR3nt: TGTGCCAGCAGTCCCGGACTAGCGGGGGGGCCCGATACGCAGTATTTT

abundance: .
j_gene: TRBJ2-3
v_gene: TRBV5-6
d_gene: TRBD2
CDR3aa: CASSGGTSDYTDTQYF
CDR3nt: TGTGCCAGCAGCGGGGGGACTAGCGACTACACAGATACGCAGTATTTT

abundance: few
j_gene: TRBJ2-5
v_gene: TRBV7-2
d_gene: .
CDR3aa: CASSPPPAVRETQYF
CDR3nt: TGTGCCAGCAGCCCCCCCCCAGCGGTACGGGAGACCCAGTACTTC

abundance: .
j_gene: TRBJ2-7
v_gene: TRBV20-1
d_gene: TRBD1
CDR3aa: CSARRGQVGPRGYEQYF
CDR3nt: TGCAGTGCTAGGAGGGGACAGGTTGGCCCCAGAGGTTACGAGCAGTACTTC

abundance: few
j_gene: TRBJ2-7
v_gene: TRBV28
d_gene: .
CDR3aa: CASSFAGSRAEQYF
CDR3nt: TGTGCCAGCAGTTTCGCCGGATCGAGGGCCGAGCAGTACTTC

abundance: once
j_gene: TRBJ2-3
v_gene: TRBV12-3/TRBV12-4
d_gene: .
CDR3aa: CASSWRGADTQYF
CDR3nt: TGTGCCAGCAGTTGGAGGGGGGCAGATACGCAGTATTTT

abundance: .
j_gene: TRBJ2-5
v_gene: TRBV5-1
d_gene: TRBD1
CDR3aa: CASSWGTGNNEQYF
CDR3nt: TGCGCCAGCAGCTGGGGGACAGGGAACAATGAGCAGTACTTC

abundance: .
j_gene: TRBJ2-7
v_gene: TRBV6-6
d_gene: TRBD1
CDR3aa: CASGSDRVFTYEQYF
CDR3nt: TGTGCCAGCGGCTCGGACAGGGTTTTTACCTACGAGCAGTACTTC

abundance: .
j_gene: TRBJ2-1
v_gene: TRBV11-2
d_gene: TRBD2
CDR3aa: CASSWGTSGYKEQFF
CDR3nt: TGTGCCAGCAGCTGGGGGACTAGCGGGTACAAGGAGCAGTTCTTC

abundance: many
j_gene: TRBJ2-1
v_gene: TRBV12-3/TRBV12-4
d_gene: TRBD2
CDR3aa: CASTTLGRGGPGNGYNEQFF
CDR3nt: TGTGCCAGCACCACCCTAGGTCGGGGGGGGCCAGGAAACGGCTACAATGAGCAGTTCTTC

abundance: few
j_gene: TRBJ2-7
v_gene: TRBV30
d_gene: .
CDR3aa: CAWSVLDSYEQYF
CDR3nt: TGTGCCTGGAGTGTACTGGACTCCTACGAGCAGTACTTC

abundance: .
j_gene: TRBJ2-5
v_gene: TRBV20-1
d_gene: .
CDR3aa: CSAKRDWGQETQYF
CDR3nt: TGCAGTGCTAAACGGGATTGGGGGCAAGAGACCCAGTACTTC

abundance: few
j_gene: TRBJ2-1
v_gene: TRBV11-2
d_gene: .
CDR3aa: CASSPTNYNEQFF
CDR3nt: TGTGCCAGCAGCCCAACAAATTACAATGAGCAGTTCTTC

abundance: .
j_gene: TRBJ1-1
v_gene: TRBV6-5
d_gene: TRBD1
CDR3aa: CASSYTGTGSTEAFF
CDR3nt: TGTGCCAGCAGTTACACCGGGACAGGCAGCACTGAAGCTTTCTTT

abundance: few
j_gene: TRBJ2-3
v_gene: TRBV4-1
d_gene: .
CDR3aa: CASSSAGGTDTQYF
CDR3nt: TGCGCCAGCAGCTCGGCAGGGGGCACAGATACGCAGTATTTT

abundance: few
j_gene: TRBJ2-4
v_gene: TRBV6-1
d_gene: TRBD1
CDR3aa: CASSPIGTGSAKNIQYF
CDR3nt: TGTGCCAGCAGCCCTATCGGGACAGGGAGCGCCAAAAACATTCAGTACTTC

abundance: .
j_gene: TRBJ2-3
v_gene: TRBV6-2/TRBV6-3
d_gene: .
CDR3aa: CASGRGPSTDTQYF
CDR3nt: TGTGCCAGCGGACGGGGACCAAGCACAGATACGCAGTATTTT

abundance: .
j_gene: TRBJ2-7
v_gene: TRBV6-4
d_gene: TRBD1
CDR3aa: CASSDSNRGINEQYF
CDR3nt: TGTGCCAGCAGTGACTCAAACAGGGGTATAAACGAGCAGTACTTC

abundance: .
j_gene: TRBJ1-5
v_gene: TRBV29-1
d_gene: .
CDR3aa: CSVCDLNQPQHF
CDR3nt: TGCAGCGTTTGCGATCTCAATCAGCCCCAGCATTTT

abundance: .
j_gene: TRBJ1-4
v_gene: TRBV28
d_gene: TRBD1
CDR3aa: CASSSQGTGNEKLFF
CDR3nt: TGTGCCAGCAGTTCCCAAGGGACAGGGAATGAAAAACTGTTTTTT

abundance: .
j_gene: TRBJ2-5
v_gene: TRBV12-3/TRBV12-4
d_gene: .
CDR3aa: CASSSRGLMAQYF
CDR3nt: TGTGCCAGCAGTTCCCGGGGCCTCATGGCCCAGTACTTC

abundance: few
j_gene: TRBJ2-1
v_gene: TRBV7-9
d_gene: .
CDR3aa: CASSLSSGSYNEQFF
CDR3nt: TGTGCCAGCAGCTTATCGTCAGGGTCGTACAATGAGCAGTTCTTC

abundance: few
j_gene: TRBJ2-7
v_gene: TRBV5-1
d_gene: TRBD2
CDR3aa: CASSLEASGGWDEQYF
CDR3nt: TGCGCCAGCAGCTTGGAGGCCAGCGGGGGTTGGGACGAGCAGTACTTC

abundance: few
j_gene: TRBJ1-1
v_gene: TRBV5-1
d_gene: .
CDR3aa: CASSSEVSNTEAFF
CDR3nt: TGCGCCAGCAGCTCGGAGGTTTCTAACACTGAAGCTTTCTTT

abundance: .
j_gene: TRBJ2-7
v_gene: TRBV29-1
d_gene: TRBD2
CDR3aa: CSVEPTSGRRYEQYF
CDR3nt: TGCAGCGTCGAACCGACTAGCGGCCGCAGGTATGAGCAGTACTTC

abundance: .
j_gene: TRBJ2-6
v_gene: TRBV9
d_gene: .
CDR3aa: CASSVKGSGANVLTF
CDR3nt: TGTGCCAGCAGCGTTAAGGGTTCTGGGGCCAACGTCCTGACTTTC

abundance: .
j_gene: TRBJ1-5
v_gene: TRBV25-1
d_gene: TRBD1
CDR3aa: CASSPERDRALWSNQPQHF
CDR3nt: TGTGCCAGCAGTCCGGAGAGGGACAGGGCATTATGGAGCAATCAGCCCCAGCATTTT

abundance: .
j_gene: TRBJ2-7
v_gene: TRBV9
d_gene: TRBD2
CDR3aa: CASSVGGGSSHEQYF
CDR3nt: TGTGCCAGCAGCGTAGGGGGGGGGAGCTCCCACGAGCAGTACTTC

abundance: .
j_gene: TRBJ2-1
v_gene: TRBV20-1
d_gene: TRBD2
CDR3aa: CSARDLLAGNEQFF
CDR3nt: TGCAGTGCTAGAGATTTACTAGCGGGGAATGAGCAGTTCTTC

abundance: few
j_gene: TRBJ2-3
v_gene: TRBV24-1
d_gene: TRBD1
CDR3aa: CATSVGGAGTGGDTQYF
CDR3nt: TGTGCCACCAGTGTGGGGGGAGCCGGGACAGGGGGCGATACGCAGTATTTT

abundance: .
j_gene: TRBJ2-3
v_gene: TRBV7-2
d_gene: .
CDR3aa: CASSLLASRTDTQYF
CDR3nt: TGTGCCAGCAGCTTACTTGCTAGTAGGACAGATACGCAGTATTTT

abundance: .
j_gene: TRBJ1-2
v_gene: TRBV6-5
d_gene: .
CDR3aa: CASSYNRAAYGYTF
CDR3nt: TGTGCCAGCAGTTACAACAGGGCGGCCTATGGCTACACCTTC